Each of the 2 T cell receptor beta chains below was sequenced from the same sample in a study of human T cells and chemical hapten exposure. Time point described: pre-sensitization, week 0. Indicated treatment: therapeutic diphenylcyclopropenone sensitization with weekly scalp DPC. TCRdb analysed the RACE reads with MiXCR anew, one entry per CDR3 protein. This sample has 300,000 to 400,000 distinct CDR3 sequences, with roughly 5.3% found just once. This specimen consisted of whole blood, obtained in connection with sensitization to the hapten diphenylcyclopropenone (DPC). All receptors come from a woman aged 45-65 years with alopecia areata. Some clones in this sample may be carry-over from other donors' samples.

This clonotype showed up many times. The V gene is TRBV7-6, the J gene TRBJ2-6; D is uncertain. This CDR3 is built from 18 residues. The V end was cut by 0 bases, the J end by 5 bases, with 17 bases between. Germline V gene lookup returns CDR1 SGHVS and CDR2 FNYEAQ. The CDR3 reads CASSLAGPYSGRANVLTF. The CDR3 coding sequence is TGTGCCAGCAGCTTAGCCGGGCCTTACTCTGGTAGGGCCAACGTCCTGACTTTC.

This clonotype was seen at least ten times. The J gene is TRBJ2-7, the V gene TRBV5-1, with D tentatively TRBD1 or TRBD2 (5 bases each). The germline V gene encodes CDR1 SGHRS and CDR2 YFSETQ. V was clipped by 5 bases and J by 0 bases, with 24 bases between them. The CDR3 runs 18 residues. This CDR3 reads CASSPSGPGAGSSYEQYF. The CDR3 nucleotides read TGCGCCAGCAGTCCCTCGGGGCCTGGGGCAGGGAGCTCCTACGAGCAGTACTTC.